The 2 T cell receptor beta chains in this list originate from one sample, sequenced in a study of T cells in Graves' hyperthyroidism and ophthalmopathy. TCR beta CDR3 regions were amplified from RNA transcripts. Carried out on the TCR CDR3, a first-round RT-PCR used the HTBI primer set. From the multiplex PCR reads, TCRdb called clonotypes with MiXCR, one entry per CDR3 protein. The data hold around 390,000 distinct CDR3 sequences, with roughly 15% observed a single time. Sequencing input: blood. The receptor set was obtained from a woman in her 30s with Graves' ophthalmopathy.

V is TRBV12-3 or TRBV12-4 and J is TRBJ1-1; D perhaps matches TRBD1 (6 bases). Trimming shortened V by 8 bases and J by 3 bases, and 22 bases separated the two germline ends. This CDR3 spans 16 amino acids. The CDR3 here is CASSGGARRGDTEAFF. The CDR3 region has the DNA TGTGCCAGCTCGGGGGGCGCGAGGAGAGGGGACACTGAAGCTTTCTTT.

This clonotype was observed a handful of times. CDR3 in amino acids: CASRKQGWVNMNTEAFF. The CDR3 DNA follows: TGTGCCAGCAGAAAACAGGGTTGGGTCAACATGAACACTGAAGCTTTCTTT. The J gene is TRBJ1-1, the V gene TRBV25-1; weak D call: TRBD1 (6 bases). This CDR3 is built from 17 residues. CDR1 and CDR2 from the germline V gene are MGHDK and SYGVNS. V was cut by 6 bases and J by 0 bases, with 20 bases left in between. The full variable domain, completed using reference TRBV25-1 and TRBJ1-1, is EADIYQTPRYLVIGTGKKITLECSQTMGHDKMYWYQQDPGMELHLIHYSYGVNSTEKGDLSSESTVSRIRTEHFPLTLESARPSHTSQYLCASRKQGWVNMNTEAFFGQGTRLTVV.